The clone carrying this T cell receptor beta chain appeared once. Sequencing was performed with immunoSEQ multiplex PCR; in TCRdb, only in-frame clones are kept and a portion is missing. The sample carries over 70,000 clones, 70% to 90% recorded once. This sample is part of a study of control samples from healthy donors and cancer patients. The V end was cut by 8 bases, the J end by 4 bases, with 17 bases between. Germline assignment: CDR1 MNHNY and CDR2 SVGAGI (reference sequence). The CDR3 runs 14 residues. The chain is built from TRBV6-6 and TRBJ1-2, with D possibly TRBD1 on 5 matching bases. This TCR derives from a woman aged 60-75 years in good health. The sequenced sample was blood. The CDR3: CASFSPTGPYGYTF. In DNA, the CDR3 is TGTGCCAGCTTTAGCCCTACAGGCCCCTATGGCTACACCTTC.